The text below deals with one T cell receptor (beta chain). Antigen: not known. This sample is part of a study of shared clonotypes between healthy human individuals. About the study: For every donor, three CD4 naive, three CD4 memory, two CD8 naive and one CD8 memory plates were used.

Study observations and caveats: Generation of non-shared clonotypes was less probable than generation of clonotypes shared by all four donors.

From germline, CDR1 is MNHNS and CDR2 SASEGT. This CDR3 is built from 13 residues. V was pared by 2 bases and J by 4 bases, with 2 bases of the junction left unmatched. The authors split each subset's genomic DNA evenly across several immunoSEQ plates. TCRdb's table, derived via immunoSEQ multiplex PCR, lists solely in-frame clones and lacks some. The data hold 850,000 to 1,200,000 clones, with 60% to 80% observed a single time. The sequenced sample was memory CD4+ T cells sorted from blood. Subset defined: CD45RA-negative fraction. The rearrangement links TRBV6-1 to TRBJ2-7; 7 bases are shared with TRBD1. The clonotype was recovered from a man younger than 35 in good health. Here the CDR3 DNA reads TGTGCCAGCAGTGAAAACAGGGGATACGAGCAGTACTTC. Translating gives CASSENRGYEQYF.